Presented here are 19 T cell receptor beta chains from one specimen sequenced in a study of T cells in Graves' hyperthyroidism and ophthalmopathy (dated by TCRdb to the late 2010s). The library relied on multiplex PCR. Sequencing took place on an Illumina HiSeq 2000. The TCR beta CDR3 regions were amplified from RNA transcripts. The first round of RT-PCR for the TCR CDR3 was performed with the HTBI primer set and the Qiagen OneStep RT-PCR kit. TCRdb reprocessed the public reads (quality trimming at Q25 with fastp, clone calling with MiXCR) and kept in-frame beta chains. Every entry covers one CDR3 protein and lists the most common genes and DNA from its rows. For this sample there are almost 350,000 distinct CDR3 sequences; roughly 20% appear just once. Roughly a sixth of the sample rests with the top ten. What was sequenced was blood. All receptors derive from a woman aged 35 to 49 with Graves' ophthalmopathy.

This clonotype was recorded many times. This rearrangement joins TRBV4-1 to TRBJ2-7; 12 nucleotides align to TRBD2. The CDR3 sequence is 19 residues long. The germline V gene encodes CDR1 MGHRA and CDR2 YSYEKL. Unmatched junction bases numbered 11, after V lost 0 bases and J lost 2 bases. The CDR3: CASSQDSASGRAIPYEQYF. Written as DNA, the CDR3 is TGCGCCAGCAGCCAAGATTCGGCTAGCGGGAGGGCGATACCCTACGAGCAGTACTTC.

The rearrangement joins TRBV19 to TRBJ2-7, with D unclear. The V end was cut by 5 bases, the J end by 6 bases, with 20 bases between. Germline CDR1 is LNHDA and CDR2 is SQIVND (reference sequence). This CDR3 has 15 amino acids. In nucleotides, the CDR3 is TGTGCCAGTAGTTTTAAAGGCGGAGCCGACTTCGAGCAGTACTTC. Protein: CASSFKGGADFEQYF.

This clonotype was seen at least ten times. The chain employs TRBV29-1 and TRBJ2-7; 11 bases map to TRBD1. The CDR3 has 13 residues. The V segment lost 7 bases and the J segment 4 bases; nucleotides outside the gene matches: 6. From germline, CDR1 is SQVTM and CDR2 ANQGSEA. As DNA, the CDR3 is TGCAGCGCCGTGGGGACAGGGGGTTACGAGCAGTACTTC. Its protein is CSAVGTGGYEQYF.

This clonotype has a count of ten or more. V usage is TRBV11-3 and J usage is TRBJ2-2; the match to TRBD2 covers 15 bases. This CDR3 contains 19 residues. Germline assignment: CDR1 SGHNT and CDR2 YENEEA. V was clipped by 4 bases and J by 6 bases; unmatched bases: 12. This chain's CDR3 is CASSSVPGLAGGHAGELFF. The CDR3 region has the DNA TGTGCCAGCAGCTCCGTTCCGGGACTAGCGGGAGGCCACGCCGGGGAGCTGTTTTTT.

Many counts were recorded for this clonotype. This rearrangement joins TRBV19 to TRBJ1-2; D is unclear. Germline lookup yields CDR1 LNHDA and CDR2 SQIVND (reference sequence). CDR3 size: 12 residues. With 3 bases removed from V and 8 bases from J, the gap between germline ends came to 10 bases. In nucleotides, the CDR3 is TGTGCCAGTAGTATTCGAGAGTCCGGCTACACCTTC. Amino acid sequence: CASSIRESGYTF.

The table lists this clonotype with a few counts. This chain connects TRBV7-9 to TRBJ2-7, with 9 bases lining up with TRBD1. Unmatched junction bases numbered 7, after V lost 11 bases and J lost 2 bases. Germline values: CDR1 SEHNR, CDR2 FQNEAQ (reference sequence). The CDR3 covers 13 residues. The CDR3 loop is CASRRTGAYEQYF. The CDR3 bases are TGTGCCTCAAGGCGGACAGGGGCCTACGAGCAGTACTTC. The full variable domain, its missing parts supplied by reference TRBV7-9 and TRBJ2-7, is DTGVSQNPRHKITKRGQNVTFRCDPISEHNRLYWYRQTLGQGPEFLTYFQNEAQLEKSRLLSDRFSAERPKGSFSTLEIQRTEQGDSAMYLCASRRTGAYEQYFGPGTRLTVT.

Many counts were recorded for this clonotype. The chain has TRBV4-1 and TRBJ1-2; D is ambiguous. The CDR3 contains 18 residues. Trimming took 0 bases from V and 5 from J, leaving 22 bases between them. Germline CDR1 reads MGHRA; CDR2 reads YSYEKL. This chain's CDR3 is CASSQEKTTLGSGYGYTF. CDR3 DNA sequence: TGCGCCAGCAGCCAAGAGAAGACGACCCTGGGATCTGGATATGGCTACACCTTC.

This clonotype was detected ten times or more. The CDR3 DNA sequence: TGTGCCAGCAGTCCGACAGGTCCGGGTCAGCCCCAGCATTTT. This translates into CASSPTGPGQPQHF. The chain has TRBV27 and TRBJ1-5; D might be TRBD1 (6 bases). With 5 bases removed from V and 6 bases from J, the gap between germline ends came to 14 bases. CDR1 is MNHEY and CDR2 is SMNVEV in the germline V gene (reference sequence). The CDR3 consists of 14 residues.

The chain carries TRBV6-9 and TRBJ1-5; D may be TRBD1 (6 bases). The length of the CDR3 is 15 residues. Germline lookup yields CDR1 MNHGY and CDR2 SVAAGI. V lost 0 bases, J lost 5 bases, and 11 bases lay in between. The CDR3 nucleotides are TGTGCCAGCAGTTATTCGCCAGGGGAGCATCAGCCCCAGCATTTT. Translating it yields CASSYSPGEHQPQHF.

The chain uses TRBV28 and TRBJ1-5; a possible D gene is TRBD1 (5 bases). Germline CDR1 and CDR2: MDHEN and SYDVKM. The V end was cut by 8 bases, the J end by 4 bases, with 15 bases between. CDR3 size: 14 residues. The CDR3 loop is CASLRGSGNQPQHF. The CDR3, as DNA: TGTGCCAGCTTACGGGGGTCCGGGAATCAGCCCCAGCATTTT.

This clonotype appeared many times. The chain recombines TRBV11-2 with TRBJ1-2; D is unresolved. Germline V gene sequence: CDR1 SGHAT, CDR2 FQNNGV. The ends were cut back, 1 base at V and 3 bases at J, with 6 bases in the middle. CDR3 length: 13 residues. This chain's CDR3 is CASSLVGDYGYTF. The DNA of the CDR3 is TGTGCCAGCAGCTTAGTCGGAGACTATGGCTACACCTTC.

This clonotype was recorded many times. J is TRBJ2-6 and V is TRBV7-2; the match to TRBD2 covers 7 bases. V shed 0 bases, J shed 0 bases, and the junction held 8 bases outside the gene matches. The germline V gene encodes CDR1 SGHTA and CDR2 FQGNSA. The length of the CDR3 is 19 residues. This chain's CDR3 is CASSLAWGGFLSGANVLTF. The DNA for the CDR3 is TGTGCCAGCAGCTTAGCTTGGGGGGGATTCCTCTCTGGGGCCAACGTCCTGACTTTC.

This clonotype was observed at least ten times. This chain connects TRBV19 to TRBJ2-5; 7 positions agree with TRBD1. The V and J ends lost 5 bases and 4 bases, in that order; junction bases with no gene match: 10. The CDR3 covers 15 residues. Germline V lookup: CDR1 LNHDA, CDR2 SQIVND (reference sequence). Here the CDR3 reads CASSPGGALGETQYF. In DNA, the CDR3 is TGTGCCAGTAGTCCAGGGGGAGCTCTGGGAGAGACCCAGTACTTC.

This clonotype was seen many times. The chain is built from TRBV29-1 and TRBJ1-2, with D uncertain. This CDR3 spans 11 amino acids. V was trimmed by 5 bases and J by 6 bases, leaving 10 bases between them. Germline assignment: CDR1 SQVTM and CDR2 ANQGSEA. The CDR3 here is CSVLSGDGYTF. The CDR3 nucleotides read TGCAGCGTTTTAAGCGGGGATGGCTACACCTTC.

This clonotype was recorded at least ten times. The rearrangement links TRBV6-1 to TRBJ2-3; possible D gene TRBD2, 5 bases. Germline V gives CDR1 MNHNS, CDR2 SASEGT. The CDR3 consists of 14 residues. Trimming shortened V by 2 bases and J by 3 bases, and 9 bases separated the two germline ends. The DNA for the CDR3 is TGTGCCAGCAGTGAAACCGGCGGGACAGATACGCAGTATTTT. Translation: CASSETGGTDTQYF.

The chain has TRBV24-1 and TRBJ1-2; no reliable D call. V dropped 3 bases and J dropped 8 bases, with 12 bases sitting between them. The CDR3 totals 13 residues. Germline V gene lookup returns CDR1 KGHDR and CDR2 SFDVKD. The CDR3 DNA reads TGTGCCACCAGTGATGCGAACCGTTGGGGCTACACCTTC. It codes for CATSDANRWGYTF.

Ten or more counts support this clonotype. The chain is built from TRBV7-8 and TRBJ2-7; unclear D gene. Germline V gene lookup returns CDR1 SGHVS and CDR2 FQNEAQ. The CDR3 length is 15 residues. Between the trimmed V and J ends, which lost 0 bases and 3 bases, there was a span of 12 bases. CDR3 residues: CASSLAELLGYEQYF. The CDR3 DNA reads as TGTGCCAGCAGCTTAGCGGAATTGCTGGGCTACGAGCAGTACTTC.

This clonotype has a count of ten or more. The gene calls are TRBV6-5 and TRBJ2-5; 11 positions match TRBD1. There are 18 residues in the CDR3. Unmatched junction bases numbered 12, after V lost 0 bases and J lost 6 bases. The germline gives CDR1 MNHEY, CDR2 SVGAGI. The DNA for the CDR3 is TGTGCCAGCAGTTACTCGATAACGGACAGGGGGCGCATGAAGACCCAGTACTTC. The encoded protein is CASSYSITDRGRMKTQYF.

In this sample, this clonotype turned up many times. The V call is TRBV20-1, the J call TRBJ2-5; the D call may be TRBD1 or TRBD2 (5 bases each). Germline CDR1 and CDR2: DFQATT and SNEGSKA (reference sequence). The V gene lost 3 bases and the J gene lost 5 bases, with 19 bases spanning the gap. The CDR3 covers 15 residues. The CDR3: CSARPGPLRSETQYF. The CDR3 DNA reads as TGCAGTGCTAGGCCGGGGCCGCTTAGGTCCGAGACCCAGTACTTC.